This T cell receptor beta chain was retrieved from a study of blood T cell repertoires in COVID-19. Germline assignment: CDR1 KGHSH and CDR2 LQKENI. The V and J ends lost 6 bases and 3 bases, in that order; junction bases with no gene match: 2. CDR3 length: 13 residues. Original data processing: Reference gene primer amplification yielded estimated nucleated cell counts. The method was immunoSEQ multiplex PCR; TCRdb's version includes in-frame clones alone and lacks a portion of them. For V, J and clone size, that table is used; D and trimming come from the DNA. Counted here are fewer than 450,000 clones, approximately 90% occurring once; the ten biggest clones make up around 3.5%.

The TCR comes from a woman aged 18-29 years who had recovered from COVID-19. What was sequenced was peripheral blood. The V gene is TRBV18, the J gene TRBJ2-1; 7 bases are a match to TRBD1. This CDR3 reads CASSRDSYNEQFF. Here the CDR3 DNA reads TGTGCCAGCTCTAGGGACAGCTACAATGAGCAGTTCTTC.